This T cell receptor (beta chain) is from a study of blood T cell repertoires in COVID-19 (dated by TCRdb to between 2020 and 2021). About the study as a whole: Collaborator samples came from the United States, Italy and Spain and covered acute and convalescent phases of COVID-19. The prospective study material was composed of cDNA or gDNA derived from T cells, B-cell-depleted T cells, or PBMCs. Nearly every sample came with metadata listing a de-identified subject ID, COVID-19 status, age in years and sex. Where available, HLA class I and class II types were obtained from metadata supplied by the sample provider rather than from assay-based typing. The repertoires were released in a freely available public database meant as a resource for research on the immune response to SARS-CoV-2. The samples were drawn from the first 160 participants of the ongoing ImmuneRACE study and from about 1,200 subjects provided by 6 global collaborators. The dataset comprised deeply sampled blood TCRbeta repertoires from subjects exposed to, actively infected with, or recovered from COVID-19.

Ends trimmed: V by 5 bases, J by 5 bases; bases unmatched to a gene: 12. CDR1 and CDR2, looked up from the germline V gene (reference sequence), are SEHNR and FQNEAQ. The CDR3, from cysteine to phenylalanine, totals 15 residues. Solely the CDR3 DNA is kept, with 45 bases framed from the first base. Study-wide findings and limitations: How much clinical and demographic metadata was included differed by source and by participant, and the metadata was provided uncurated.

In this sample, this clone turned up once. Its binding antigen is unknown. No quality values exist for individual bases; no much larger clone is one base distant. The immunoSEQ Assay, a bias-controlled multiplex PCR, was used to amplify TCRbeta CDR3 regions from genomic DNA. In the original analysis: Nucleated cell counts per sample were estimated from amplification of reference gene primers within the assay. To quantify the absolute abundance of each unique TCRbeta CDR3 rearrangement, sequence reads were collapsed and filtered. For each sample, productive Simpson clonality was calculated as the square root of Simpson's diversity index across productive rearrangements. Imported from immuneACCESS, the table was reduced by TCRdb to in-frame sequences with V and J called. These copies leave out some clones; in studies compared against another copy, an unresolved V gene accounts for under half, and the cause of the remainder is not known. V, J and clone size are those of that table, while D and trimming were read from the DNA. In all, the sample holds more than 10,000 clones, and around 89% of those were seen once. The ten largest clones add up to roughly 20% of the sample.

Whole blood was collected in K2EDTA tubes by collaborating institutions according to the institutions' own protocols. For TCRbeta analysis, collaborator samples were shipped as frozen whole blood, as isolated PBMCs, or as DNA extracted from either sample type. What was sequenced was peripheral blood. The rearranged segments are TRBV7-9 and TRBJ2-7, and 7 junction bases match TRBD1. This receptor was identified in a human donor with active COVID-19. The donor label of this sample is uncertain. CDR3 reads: CASSVGIGGSDEQYF. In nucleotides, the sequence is TGTGCCAGCAGCGTTGGTATAGGGGGCAGCGACGAGCAGTACTTC. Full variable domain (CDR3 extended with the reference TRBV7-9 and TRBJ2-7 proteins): DTGVSQNPRHKITKRGQNVTFRCDPISEHNRLYWYRQTLGQGPEFLTYFQNEAQLEKSRLLSDRFSAERPKGSFSTLEIQRTEQGDSAMYLCASSVGIGGSDEQYFGPGTRLTVT.